This TCR beta chain stems from a study of blood T cell repertoires in COVID-19. For the study at large: T cells, B-cell-depleted T cells, or PBMCs provided the cDNA or gDNA that served as material.

The V segment lost 2 bases and the J segment 5 bases; nucleotides outside the gene matches: 4. Germline lookup yields CDR1 KGHSH and CDR2 LQKENI. CDR3 length: 15 amino acids. The count of this clone is one. The authors' processing: Reference gene primer amplification in the assay estimated nucleated cell counts. Repertoires were generated with immunoSEQ multiplex PCR, while TCRdb's copy carries only in-frame clones and drops some. V and J calls and clone size follow that table, whereas D and trimming were derived from the DNA. The sample lists about 48,000 clones, roughly 84% occurring once. The rearrangement uses TRBV18 and TRBJ1-1, with 11 bases matching TRBD1. This TCR was sampled from a man aged 65 to 79 with acute or convalescent COVID-19. Material for sequencing was peripheral blood. CDR3 protein: CASSPGGQGGTEAFF. The CDR3 nucleotides are TGTGCCAGCTCACCAGGGGGACAGGGGGGAACTGAAGCTTTCTTT.